This TCR beta chain came from a study of response to subunit inactivated influenza vaccine (dated by TCRdb to 2016 to 2019). Some background on the complete study: The study used deep quantitative T cell receptor repertoire profiling to track responses to a trivalent subunit inactivated influenza vaccine.

Broader findings and caveats from the paper: The authors proposed that each seasonal influenza vaccination may bring in only a limited number of new T cells.

Notes on this clonotype: Its antigen remains unidentified. There are no base qualities to consult, and no much larger clone falls within one base.

From cysteine to phenylalanine, the CDR3 is 17 amino acids long. Kept here is only the CDR3 DNA, which spans 51 bases and is read in frame from base 1. V sheds 4 bases and J sheds 2 bases, leaving 21 bases between their ends. CDR1 and CDR2, per the germline V gene, are SGDLS and YYNGEE. Taken with the paper, the label for time point translates to: approximately 47 days after influenza vaccine administration. Library creation used RT-PCR. The sequencer was an Illumina HiSeq 2500. The public reads were quality trimmed at Q25 with fastp and then assembled into clones with MiXCR by TCRdb, keeping productive beta chains. CDR3 protein duplicates are merged, each entry listing the most common genes and DNA. The sample table holds under 500,000 distinct CDR3 sequences, of which 9.5% to 12% were seen once. 10% to 15% of the sample is in the top ten clones.

This TCR was recovered from a man between 50 and 59 years old who received an inactivated influenza vaccine. Donor details come from another sample of the same person, matched by shared clones. The sequencing used PBMCs from blood, collected roughly 6 weeks after vaccination. The rearranged segments are TRBV9 and TRBJ2-5; the D gene is perhaps TRBD1, on 6 matching bases. This receptor has the CDR3 CASSPGVGGSGQETQYF. The nucleotides read TGTGCCAGCAGCCCTGGGGTTGGGGGCTCAGGGCAAGAGACCCAGTACTTC.